The 23 T cell receptor beta chains listed next were all sequenced from one sample in a study of CD8 T cells in Susac syndrome. Random hexamers were used to reverse transcribe 0.5 to 1 ug of RNA. TCRdb re-derived calls from the immunoSEQ multiplex PCR reads in MiXCR, one entry per CDR3 protein. This table holds about 160,000 distinct CDR3 sequences, less than 95% found once. Sequencing was carried out using CD4+ T cells from PBMCs. All receptors come from a human donor with multiple sclerosis.

J is TRBJ2-5 and V is TRBV5-6, with D hard to call. Trimming cost V 1 base and J 0 bases, with 7 bases left between them. The CDR3 is 14 residues long. CDR1 and CDR2 (germline): SGHDT, YYEEEE. The CDR3 region has the DNA TGTGCCAGCAGCTTGTTCGCTAACCAAGAGACCCAGTACTTC. Its protein is CASSLFANQETQYF.

The CDR3 here is CASSLQGIEKLFF. The DNA of the CDR3 is TGTGCCAGCAGTTTACAGGGGATTGAAAAACTGTTTTTT. The chain links TRBV28 to TRBJ1-4; D is perhaps TRBD1 (6 bases). Germline loops: CDR1 MDHEN, CDR2 SYDVKM. V lost 2 bases to trimming and J lost 7 bases, with 8 bases between them. This CDR3 is 13 amino acids long.

The chain employs TRBV28 and TRBJ1-2, with D tentatively TRBD1 (5 bases). The CDR3 totals 14 residues. Germline V CDR1 and CDR2: MDHEN, SYDVKM. Trimming took off 4 bases at V and 5 bases at J, with 14 bases between the two ends. CDR3 loop: CASSSGRGRYGYTF. The CDR3 DNA reads as TGTGCCAGCAGTTCCGGGCGGGGGAGGTATGGCTACACCTTC.

The rearrangement uses TRBV18 and TRBJ2-1, with D unclear. The germline V gene has CDR1 KGHSH and CDR2 LQKENI. The CDR3 extends over 14 amino acids. The ends were cut back, 8 bases at V and 2 bases at J, with 13 bases in the middle. The CDR3 here is CASVPSRAYNEQFF. For the CDR3, the DNA is TGTGCCAGCGTCCCCAGCCGCGCCTACAATGAGCAGTTCTTC.

This chain joins TRBV10-3 and TRBJ2-7; 9 nucleotides line up with TRBD1. V lost 6 bases, J lost 1 base, and 10 bases stayed unmatched. CDR3 length equals 16 residues. Germline lookup yields CDR1 ENHRY and CDR2 SYGVKD. The CDR3 DNA reads TGTGCCATCAGGAGCCTCGGGACAGGGTCGTCCTACGAGCAGTACTTC. Translation: CAIRSLGTGSSYEQYF.

V is TRBV29-1 and J is TRBJ1-1; tentatively, D is TRBD1 (5 bases). V was pared by 3 bases and J by 1 base, with 15 bases between. This CDR3 region has 15 residues. Germline CDR1 and CDR2: SQVTM and ANQGSEA. DNA for the CDR3: TGCAGCGTTGATAGGGATGGGGGACCGAACACTGAAGCTTTCTTT. It is translated as CSVDRDGGPNTEAFF.

The rearrangement joins TRBV3-1 to TRBJ2-2; D unresolved. Deletions cut 3 bases from V and 8 bases from J, with 13 bases between. Germline V gene data show CDR1 as LGHDT and CDR2 as YNNKEL (reference sequence). The CDR3 runs 14 residues. In nucleotides, the CDR3 is TGTGCCAGCAGCCAGGCTTCTGAGGAGGGGGAGCTGTTTTTT. Amino acids: CASSQASEEGELFF.

The chain links TRBV5-6 to TRBJ2-1, with 8 bases identical to TRBD1. The CDR3 length is 13 residues. J lost 15 bases, V lost 4 bases, and 12 bases had no gene match. CDR1 SGHDT and CDR2 YYEEEE come from the germline V gene. DNA for the CDR3: TGTGCCAGCAGCCCGGACAGGGTGGCCGGCGGGTTCTTC. Translation: CASSPDRVAGGFF.

The V call is TRBV20-1, the J call TRBJ2-1; 12 nucleotides line up with TRBD2. The CDR3 is made up of 19 amino acids. Germline V gives CDR1 DFQATT, CDR2 SNEGSKA (reference sequence). V lost 4 bases and J lost 2; bases outside the gene matches: 15. CDR3 sequence (DNA): TGCAGTGCTACTTCGACTAGCGGGGGAGACGGGAGGGCCTACAATGAGCAGTTCTTC. Its translation: CSATSTSGGDGRAYNEQFF.

V gene TRBV20-1 combines with J gene TRBJ1-1; 7 bases map to TRBD1. Germline CDR1 and CDR2: DFQATT and SNEGSKA (reference sequence). This CDR3 has 13 amino acids. V lost 6 bases, J lost 1 base, and 5 bases stayed unmatched. The DNA of the CDR3 is TGCAGTGCCCAGGGACAGCCGAACACTGAAGCTTTCTTT. This encodes CSAQGQPNTEAFF.

The rearrangement links TRBV6-4 to TRBJ2-3; D not resolved. Germline loops: CDR1 MRHNA, CDR2 SNTAGT. The CDR3 contains 13 residues. V was pared by 4 bases and J by 2 bases, with 7 bases between. CDR3 DNA sequence: TGTGCCAGCAGTGCTTCCGTCACAGATACGCAGTATTTT. It translates to CASSASVTDTQYF.

The chain has TRBV7-8 and TRBJ2-1; D gene uncertain. The V end lost 3 bases, the J end lost 7 bases, and 7 bases lay between the germline ends. Per germline, CDR1 SGHVS and CDR2 FQNEAQ. The CDR3 consists of 12 residues. CDR3 DNA sequence: TGTGCCAGCAGCTTTTTTGGGAATGAGCAGTTCTTC. It encodes CASSFFGNEQFF.

The chain is built from TRBV3-1 and TRBJ1-5; D remains ambiguous. Germline V gives CDR1 LGHDT, CDR2 YNNKEL (reference sequence). The CDR3 runs to 13 residues. V was pared by 2 bases and J by 7 bases, with 9 bases between. The CDR3 here is CASSQLGWQPQHF. As DNA, the CDR3 is TGTGCCAGCAGCCAATTGGGGTGGCAGCCCCAGCATTTT.

The V call is TRBV7-9, the J call TRBJ2-7; D is unclear. V lost 0 bases and J 3 bases, leaving 6 bases between the germline ends. The V gene's germline CDR1 is SEHNR and CDR2 FQNEAQ (reference sequence). The CDR3 is 13 residues long. This CDR3 is CASSLAYGYEQYF. CDR3 coding DNA: TGTGCCAGCAGCTTAGCTTACGGCTACGAGCAGTACTTC.

The chain recombines TRBV7-9 with TRBJ1-4; 9 bases line up with TRBD1. This CDR3 region has 18 residues. Germline V gives CDR1 SEHNR, CDR2 FQNEAQ (reference sequence). The trim removed 1 base at V and 3 bases at J, leaving 9 bases unmatched. This chain's CDR3 is CASSLVQGAIRPNEKLFF. CDR3 in DNA: TGTGCCAGCAGCTTAGTACAGGGGGCAATTCGACCTAATGAAAAACTGTTTTTT.

The chain links TRBV12-3 or TRBV12-4 to TRBJ2-5; D is perhaps TRBD1 (6 bases). This CDR3 is 13 amino acids long. Trimming left V 4 bases short and J 1 base short, with 7 bases between. This CDR3 reads CASSWTAQETQYF. The DNA of the CDR3 is TGTGCCAGCAGTTGGACAGCCCAAGAGACCCAGTACTTC.

The chain couples TRBV6-1 to TRBJ2-5; D call uncertain. Germline assignment: CDR1 MNHNS and CDR2 SASEGT. CDR3 length: 13 residues. The V end was cut by 3 bases, the J end by 6 bases, with 11 bases between. Here the CDR3 reads CASSDRSQKTQYF. The CDR3 coding sequence is TGTGCCAGCAGTGACAGGTCACAAAAGACCCAGTACTTC.

The chain carries TRBV2 and TRBJ2-5, with D unclear. CDR3 length equals 12 residues. Trimming took 7 bases from V and 0 from J, leaving 6 bases between them. Germline V gene data show CDR1 as SNHLY and CDR2 as FYNNEI. CDR3 DNA: TGTGCCAGCACTGACTACCAAGAGACCCAGTACTTC. Protein: CASTDYQETQYF.

The V call is TRBV7-9, the J call TRBJ2-2, with TRBD2 matching over 7 bases. CDR1 is SEHNR and CDR2 is FQNEAQ in the germline V gene (reference sequence). Trimming at V came to 0 bases and at J to 1 base, leaving 11 bases not matched to a gene. There are 19 residues in the CDR3. CDR3 nucleotides: TGTGCCAGCAGCTTAGCTGGAGGCGGCGGGAGACTGAACACCGGGGAGCTGTTTTTT. It is translated as CASSLAGGGGRLNTGELFF.

J is TRBJ2-5 and V is TRBV2, with a tentative D call TRBD1 (6 bases). The V and J ends lost 7 bases and 0 bases respectively, with 15 bases between them. CDR3 length: 15 residues. Germline V gene data show CDR1 as SNHLY and CDR2 as FYNNEI. The CDR3 sequence is CASTPGHSYQETQYF. Here the CDR3 DNA reads TGTGCCAGCACCCCGGGACACTCGTACCAAGAGACCCAGTACTTC.

The chain carries TRBV3-1 and TRBJ2-7, with no clear D. This CDR3 comprises 14 residues. Germline V gene sequence: CDR1 LGHDT, CDR2 YNNKEL (reference sequence). Trimming took 1 base from V and 1 from J, leaving 8 bases between them. This CDR3 is CASSQGLVSYEQYF. The CDR3, as DNA: TGTGCCAGCAGCCAAGGTCTAGTATCCTACGAGCAGTACTTC.

The chain links TRBV28 to TRBJ2-7; D is possibly TRBD1 or TRBD2 (6 bases each). Germline loops: CDR1 MDHEN, CDR2 SYDVKM. The CDR3 loop spans 12 amino acids. Trimming removed 11 bases from V and 2 bases from J, with 13 bases in between. The CDR3 region is CAVRGVTYEQYF. Here the CDR3 DNA reads TGTGCCGTAAGGGGGGTTACCTACGAGCAGTACTTC.

The chain carries TRBV3-1 and TRBJ2-7; D ambiguous. With 1 base removed from V and 4 bases from J, the gap between germline ends came to 11 bases. Germline loops: CDR1 LGHDT, CDR2 YNNKEL (reference sequence). CDR3 length equals 14 residues. CDR3 residues: CASSQVPLPYEQYF. Here the CDR3 DNA reads TGTGCCAGCAGCCAAGTCCCCCTTCCTTACGAGCAGTACTTC.